The TCR beta chain under discussion was sequenced for a study of blood T cell repertoires in COVID-19. The table came from immunoSEQ multiplex PCR; TCRdb's copy has only in-frame clones and leaves some out. Among 130,000 to 150,000 clones listed, 80% to 90% were seen once. The CDR3 loop spans 17 amino acids. In germline, CDR1 is SGHTA, CDR2 FQGTGA. Concerning this clone itself: One end of the junction does not line up with germline, which may come from a read error.

The chain recombines TRBV7-3 with TRBJ1-2; 9 positions match TRBD1. This clonotype originated in a human donor with acute or convalescent COVID-19. The donor label of this sample is uncertain. Source material: peripheral blood. The CDR3 bases are TGTGCCAGCAGCCTAACCCGCCTCAACAGGGGGCGTGCGGGCTACACCTTC. Translated, it gives CASSLTRLNRGRAGYTF. Complete variable domain (other parts from reference TRBV7-3 and TRBJ1-2): GAGVSQTPSNKVTEKGKYVELRCDPISGHTALYWYRQSLGQGPEFLIYFQGTGAADDSGLPNDRFFAVRPEGSVSTLKIQRTERGDSAVYLCASSLTRLNRGRAGYTFGSGTRLTVV.